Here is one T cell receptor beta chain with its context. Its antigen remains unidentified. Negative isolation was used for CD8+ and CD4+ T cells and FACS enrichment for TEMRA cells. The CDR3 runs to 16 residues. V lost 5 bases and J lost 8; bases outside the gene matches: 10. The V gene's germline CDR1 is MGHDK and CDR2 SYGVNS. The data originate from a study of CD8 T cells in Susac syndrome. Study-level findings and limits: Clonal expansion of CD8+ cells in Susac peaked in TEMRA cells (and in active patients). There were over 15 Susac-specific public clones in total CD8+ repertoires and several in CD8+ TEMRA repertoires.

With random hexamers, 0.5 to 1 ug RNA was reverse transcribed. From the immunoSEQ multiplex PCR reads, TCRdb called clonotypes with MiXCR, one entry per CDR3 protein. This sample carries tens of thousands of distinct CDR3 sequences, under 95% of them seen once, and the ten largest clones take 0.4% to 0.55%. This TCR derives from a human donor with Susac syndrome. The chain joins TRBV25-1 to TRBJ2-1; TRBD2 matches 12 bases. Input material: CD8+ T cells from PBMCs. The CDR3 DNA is TGTGCCAGCAGTCTAGCGGGAGGGGCCAGAGGTGATGAGCAGTTCTTC. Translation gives CASSLAGGARGDEQFF. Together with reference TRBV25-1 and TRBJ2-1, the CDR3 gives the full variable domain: EADIYQTPRYLVIGTGKKITLECSQTMGHDKMYWYQQDPGMELHLIHYSYGVNSTEKGDLSSESTVSRIRTEHFPLTLESARPSHTSQYLCASSLAGGARGDEQFFGPGTRLTVL.